This T cell receptor beta chain emerged from a study of CD8+ T cells in alopecia areata. Study outcomes and limitations: Mice gave a clearer picture of TCR sharing than patients did, possibly for HLA-related reasons. Normal-skin resident alphabeta T cells also appear among scalp sample sequences.

Concerning this clone: Its antigen is unidentified.

Sequencing relied on a cDNA template that was reverse transcribed from extracted RNA. The assay was immunoSEQ multiplex PCR, and TCRdb's table has in-frame clones only and misses some. The sample carries 200,000 to 250,000 clones, around 62% recorded once. Lesional scalp punch biopsies and peripheral blood came from alopecia areata patients. The sorting of PBMCs gave CD4+ and CD8+ T cells. The germline V and J ends were trimmed by 2 bases and 2 bases, with 14 bases remaining between them. From germline, CDR1 is SGDLS and CDR2 YYNGEE. This CDR3 comprises 15 residues. The TCR comes from a human donor with alopecia areata. The chain employs TRBV9 and TRBJ2-7; perhaps D is TRBD1 or TRBD2 (5 bases each). This material consisted of CD4+ T cells sorted from blood, taken at week 0. CDR3 in DNA: TGTGCCAGCAGCGTCGAACCGGGACCGACCTACGAGCAGTACTTC. It codes for CASSVEPGPTYEQYF.